Given below is one T cell receptor (beta chain) in context. The antigen is unknown. Method: immunoSEQ multiplex PCR; TCRdb's copy keeps in-frame clones and lacks some. This sample yields 95,000 to 150,000 clones, of which 89% are seen a single time; approximately 1.5% belongs to the top ten. This sample stems from a study of T cell responses to AZD1222 COVID-19 vaccine. Study details: Some second doses came at about 4 weeks and others at about 12 weeks; these were pooled. General observations from the study: Unmutated variant regions reportedly attract nearly half of all spike-specific TCRs. No repertoire was sampled before or during the peak T cell response, only after it. Along spike, vaccine-associated CD4 TCRs were found throughout, with dominance at 160-218 and 743-854.

V was pared by 4 bases and J by 4 bases, with 5 bases of the junction left unmatched. Germline CDR1 reads SGHTA; CDR2 reads FQGTGA. This CDR3 has 14 amino acids. The chain uses TRBV7-3 and TRBJ1-2; 8 bases are a match to TRBD1. This receptor was obtained from an adult in good health. This specimen was peripheral blood, taken on day 0 of AZD1222 vaccination. The CDR3 loop reads CASSSNRGTYGYTF. In DNA, the CDR3 is TGTGCCAGCAGCTCCAACAGGGGGACCTATGGCTACACCTTC.